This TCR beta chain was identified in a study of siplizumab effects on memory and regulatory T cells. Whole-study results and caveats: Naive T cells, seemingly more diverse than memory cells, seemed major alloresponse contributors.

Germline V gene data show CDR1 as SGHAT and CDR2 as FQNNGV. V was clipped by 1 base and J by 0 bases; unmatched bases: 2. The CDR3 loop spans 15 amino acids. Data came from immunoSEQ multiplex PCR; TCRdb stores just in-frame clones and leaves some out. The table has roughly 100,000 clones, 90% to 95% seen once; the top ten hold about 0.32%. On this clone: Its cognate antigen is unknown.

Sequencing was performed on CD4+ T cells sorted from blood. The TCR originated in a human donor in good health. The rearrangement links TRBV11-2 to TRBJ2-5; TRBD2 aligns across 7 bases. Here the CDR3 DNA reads TGTGCCAGCAGCTTAGGGAGCGGGGACCAAGAGACCCAGTACTTC. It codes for CASSLGSGDQETQYF.